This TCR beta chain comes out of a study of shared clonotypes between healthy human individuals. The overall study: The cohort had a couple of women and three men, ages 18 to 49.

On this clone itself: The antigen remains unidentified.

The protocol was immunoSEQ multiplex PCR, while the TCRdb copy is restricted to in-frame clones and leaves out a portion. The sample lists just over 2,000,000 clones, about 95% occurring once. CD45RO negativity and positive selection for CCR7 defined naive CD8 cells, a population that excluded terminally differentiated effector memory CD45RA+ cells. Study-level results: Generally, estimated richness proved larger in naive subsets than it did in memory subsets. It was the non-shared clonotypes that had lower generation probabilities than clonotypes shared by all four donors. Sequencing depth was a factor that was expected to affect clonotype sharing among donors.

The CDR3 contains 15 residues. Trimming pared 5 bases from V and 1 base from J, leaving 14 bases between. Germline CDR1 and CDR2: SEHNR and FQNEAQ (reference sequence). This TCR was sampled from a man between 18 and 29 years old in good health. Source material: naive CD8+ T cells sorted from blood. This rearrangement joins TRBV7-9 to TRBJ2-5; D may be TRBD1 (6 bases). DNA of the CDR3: TGTGCCAGCAGCCATCAGGAACAGGGCCAAGAGACCCAGTACTTC. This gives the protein CASSHQEQGQETQYF.